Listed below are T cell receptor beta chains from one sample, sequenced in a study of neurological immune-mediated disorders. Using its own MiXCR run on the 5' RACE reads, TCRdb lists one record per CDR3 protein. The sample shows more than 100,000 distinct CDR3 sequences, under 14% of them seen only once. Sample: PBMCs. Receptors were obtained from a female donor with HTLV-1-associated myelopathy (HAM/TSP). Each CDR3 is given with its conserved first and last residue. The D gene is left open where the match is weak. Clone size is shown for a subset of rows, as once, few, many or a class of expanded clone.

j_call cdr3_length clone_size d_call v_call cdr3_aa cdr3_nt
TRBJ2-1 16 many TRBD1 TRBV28 CASTDRGQVSYNEQFF TGTGCCAGCACTGATAGGGGACAGGTGTCCTACAATGAGCAGTTCTTC
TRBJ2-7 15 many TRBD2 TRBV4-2 CASSQVSGAYYEQYF TGTGCCAGCAGCCAAGTAAGCGGGGCCTACTACGAGCAGTACTTC
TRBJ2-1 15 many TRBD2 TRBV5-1 CASSFTSGGHGEQFF TGCGCCAGCAGCTTTACTAGCGGGGGGCATGGTGAGCAGTTCTTC
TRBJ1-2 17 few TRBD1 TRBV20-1 CSARGQGDPCRLYGYTF TGCAGTGCTAGGGGACAGGGCGATCCCTGCCGTCTATATGGCTACACCTTC
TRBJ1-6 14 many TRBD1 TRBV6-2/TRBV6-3 CASNRGVSNSPLHF TGTGCCAGCAACAGGGGAGTCTCCAATTCACCCCTCCACTTT
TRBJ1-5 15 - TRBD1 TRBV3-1 CASSRDRGANQPQHF TGTGCCAGCAGCCGCGACAGGGGGGCCAATCAGCCCCAGCATTTT
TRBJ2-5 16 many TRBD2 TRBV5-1 CASSLDPAGAGETQYF TGCGCCAGCAGCTTGGATCCAGCGGGGGCGGGAGAGACCCAGTACTTC
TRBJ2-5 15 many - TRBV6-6 CASSYDLGAGETQYF TGTGCCAGCAGTTACGATCTGGGGGCGGGGGAGACCCAGTACTTC
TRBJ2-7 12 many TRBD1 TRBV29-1 CSAGQGAGEQYF TGCAGCGCCGGACAGGGGGCAGGCGAGCAGTACTTC
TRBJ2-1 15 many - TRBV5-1 CASSYQVDSYNEQFF TGCGCCAGCAGCTACCAGGTAGACTCCTACAATGAGCAGTTCTTC
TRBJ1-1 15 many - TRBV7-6 CASSFNRETNTEAFF TGTGCCAGCAGCTTTAACAGGGAAACGAACACTGAAGCTTTCTTT
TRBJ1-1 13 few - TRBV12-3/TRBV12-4 CASRSGEYTEAFF TGTGCCAGCAGATCAGGGGAGTACACTGAAGCTTTCTTT